This is a list of T cell receptor beta chains from one sample in a study of shared clonotypes between healthy human individuals. Sequenced by immunoSEQ multiplex PCR; TCRdb stores in-frame clones only, minus some. The sample carries hundreds of thousands of clones, less than 85% recorded once. The source material was memory CD4+ T cells sorted from blood. These receptors were collected from a woman aged 25 to 45 in good health. The CDR3 runs from the conserved cysteine through the conserved F or W. A D gene is named only where the DNA matches it firmly. Clone size is given for some rows only: seen once, a few or many times, or a class if the clone is expanded.

D gene,V gene,J gene,clone size,CDR3 length,CDR3 DNA,CDR3 protein
TRBD1,TRBV29-1,TRBJ2-2,-,18,TGCAGCGTTGAAGTGGGACAGGGGGAAATCAGGAACACCGGGGAGCTGTTTTTT,CSVEVGQGEIRNTGELFF
TRBD1,TRBV19,TRBJ2-3,once,16,TGTGCCAGTAGCCCGGGACAGGAGCTGTCCACAGATACGCAGTATTTT,CASSPGQELSTDTQYF
-,TRBV11-3,TRBJ2-1,-,12,TGTGCCAGCAGACACATGTGGAATGAGCAGTTCTTC,CASRHMWNEQFF
TRBD1,TRBV5-1,TRBJ2-7,-,15,TGCGCCAGCAGCTCTCGAGCTGGGACAGGACAAGAGCAGTACTTC,CASSSRAGTGQEQYF
-,TRBV11-2,TRBJ2-2,-,14,TGTGCCAGCAGCCCGGTCTCGAGGGCGGGGGAGCTGTTTTTT,CASSPVSRAGELFF
-,TRBV5-4,TRBJ2-4,-,14,TGTGCCAGCAGCGGACCGGGACACAAAAACATTCAGTACTTC,CASSGPGHKNIQYF
-,TRBV19,TRBJ1-5,once,15,TGTGCCAGTAAAGACGGACGTATTAGCAATCAGCCCCAGCATTTT,CASKDGRISNQPQHF
TRBD2,TRBV9,TRBJ2-2,-,14,TGTGCCAGTTCAGCGGGAATTGTCACCGGGGAGCTGTTTTTT,CASSAGIVTGELFF
TRBD2,TRBV6-5,TRBJ2-1,-,15,TGTGCCAGCAGTTCAGGACTAGCGGGAGGAAATGAGCAGTTCTTC,CASSSGLAGGNEQFF
-,TRBV6-6,TRBJ2-5,many,13,TGTGCCAGCAGTTTTACAGGGCGCGAGACCCAGTACTTC,CASSFTGRETQYF
-,TRBV4-2,TRBJ2-6,-,16,TGTGCCAGCAGCTTAGGGACATACTCTGGGGCCAACGTCCTGACTTTC,CASSLGTYSGANVLTF
TRBD1,TRBV27,TRBJ2-7,-,15,TGTGCCAGCAGTCATAGACAGGGGGGCACTTACGAGCAGTACTTC,CASSHRQGGTYEQYF
-,TRBV2,TRBJ1-1,-,15,TGTGCCAGCAGTGAGGTTAGCGACAGTTACACTGAAGCTTTCTTT,CASSEVSDSYTEAFF
-,TRBV15,TRBJ1-2,once,15,TGTGCCACCAGCTCTAACGAGGGGACGGGCTATGGCTACACCTTC,CATSSNEGTGYGYTF
-,TRBV10-1,TRBJ2-5,-,16,TGCGCCAGCAGTGACCCTCGGACAGAAATCAAAGAGACCCAGTACTTC,CASSDPRTEIKETQYF
-,TRBV7-9,TRBJ2-7,-,14,TGTGCCAGCAGCGGGGACTCGGCTGTACGTGAGCAGTACTTC,CASSGDSAVREQYF
TRBD1,TRBV11-2,TRBJ2-7,-,14,TGTGCCAGCAGCTTAACGACAGGGGACAACGAGCAGTACTTC,CASSLTTGDNEQYF
TRBD1,TRBV6-4,TRBJ1-1,-,15,TGTGCCAGCAGACCCAGACAGGGGGAGGCCACTGAAGCTTTCTTT,CASRPRQGEATEAFF
-,TRBV2,TRBJ1-3,-,14,TGTGCCAGCAGCGGCAGGCTATCGGGAAACACCATATATTTT,CASSGRLSGNTIYF
-,TRBV6-5,TRBJ1-1,-,13,TGTGCCAGCTACTCACGGAGTAGCACTGAAGCTTTCTTT,CASYSRSSTEAFF
TRBD2,TRBV19,TRBJ2-2,many,15,TGTGCCAGTAGCAAATGGGGCGGGAGCAACGGGGAGCTGTTTTTT,CASSKWGGSNGELFF
-,TRBV5-1,TRBJ1-5,-,14,TGCGCCAGCAGCTTTGAAGGGGGCAATCAGCCCCAGCATTTT,CASSFEGGNQPQHF
-,TRBV7-3,TRBJ1-1,-,14,TGTGCCAGCAGCTTAAGATCGGGGAACACTGAAGCTTTCTTT,CASSLRSGNTEAFF
-,TRBV28,TRBJ2-2,many,14,TGTGCCAGCAGGGTGACGGGGATCACCGGGGAGCTGTTTTTT,CASRVTGITGELFF